This is a list of T cell receptor beta chains from one sample in a study of blood T cell repertoires in COVID-19. The data were produced by immunoSEQ multiplex PCR, yet TCRdb's version contains in-frame clones alone and is incomplete. This sample has around 270,000 clones; around 87% occur once, and the top ten carry about 2.5%. Material for sequencing was peripheral blood. These TCRs come from a woman between 50 and 59 years old with acute or convalescent COVID-19. CDR3s include the opening cysteine and the closing phenylalanine or tryptophan. Fields, in order: CDR3 length, J gene, D gene, V gene, clone size, CDR3 protein, CDR3 DNA. The D gene is left open where the match is weak. Size is omitted from some rows. Given values are once, few, many or a class for expanded clones.

15 | TRBJ2-7 | - | TRBV7-2 | - | CASSPTSGKNYEQYF | TGTGCCAGCAGCCCCACCTCCGGGAAAAACTACGAGCAGTACTTC
14 | TRBJ2-6 | - | TRBV6-5 | - | CASWGPSGANVLTF | TGTGCCAGCTGGGGCCCCTCTGGGGCCAACGTCCTGACTTTC
15 | TRBJ2-7 | - | TRBV10-3 | - | CAISEDSRLSYEQYF | TGTGCCATCAGTGAGGACAGCCGCCTCTCCTACGAGCAGTACTTC
13 | TRBJ1-1 | TRBD1 | TRBV10-3 | - | CAIRTGENTEAFF | TGTGCCATCAGGACAGGGGAGAACACTGAAGCTTTCTTT
24 | TRBJ1-2 | TRBD1 | TRBV18 | - | CASSPPFLGQGEDSTILIHYGYTF | TGTGCCAGCTCACCACCGTTCCTGGGCCAGGGGGAGGATTCGACGATCCTGATCCACTATGGCTACACCTTC
16 | TRBJ2-3 | - | TRBV7-9 | - | CASSQSVSAYTDTQYF | TGTGCCAGCAGCCAAAGCGTTAGCGCATACACAGATACGCAGTATTTT
13 | TRBJ1-6 | - | TRBV27 | - | CATKESYRSPLHF | TGTGCCACTAAAGAATCCTACCGGTCACCCCTCCACTTT
21 | TRBJ1-5 | - | TRBV7-8 | once | CASSLGASPGQSFYSNQPQHF | TGTGCCAGCAGCTTAGGGGCCTCCCCTGGACAGAGTTTTTATAGCAATCAGCCCCAGCATTTT
13 | TRBJ2-7 | TRBD1 | TRBV12-5 | many | CASAAPGTGGLYF | TGTGCTAGTGCCGCACCCGGGACAGGGGGCTTGTACTTC
14 | TRBJ1-6 | - | TRBV5-1 | - | CASSFGGREAPLHF | TGCGCCAGCAGCTTTGGAGGGCGGGAGGCGCCCCTCCACTTT
15 | TRBJ1-2 | TRBD1 | TRBV5-5 | - | CASSLQGHSVHGYTF | TGTGCCAGCAGCTTACAGGGGCATTCAGTCCATGGCTACACCTTC
14 | TRBJ1-3 | TRBD1 | TRBV11-2 | few | CASSFGDSRNTIYF | TGTGCCAGCAGCTTCGGGGACAGCAGAAACACCATATATTTT
15 | TRBJ1-5 | TRBD1 | TRBV27 | - | CASSLRQGLDQPQHF | TGTGCCAGCAGTTTAAGACAGGGTCTGGATCAGCCCCAGCATTTT
12 | TRBJ1-5 | - | TRBV10-3 | - | CASSDGNQPQHF | TGTGCCAGCAGTGACGGCAATCAGCCCCAGCATTTT
16 | TRBJ2-2 | - | TRBV6-1 | - | CASSESWGSRGGELFF | TGTGCCAGCAGTGAATCTTGGGGTTCGCGGGGCGGGGAGCTGTTTTTT
17 | TRBJ2-2 | TRBD1 | TRBV4-2 | - | CASSHPGTGRGTGELFF | TGTGCCAGCAGCCATCCCGGGACAGGGAGGGGAACCGGGGAGCTGTTTTTT
16 | TRBJ2-2 | - | TRBV12-5 | - | CASGLEGQGNTGELFF | TGTGCTAGTGGTTTGGAGGGGCAGGGTAACACCGGGGAGCTGTTTTTT
14 | TRBJ1-4 | - | TRBV2 | - | CASTATATNEKLFF | TGTGCCAGCACGGCGACAGCAACTAATGAAAAACTGTTTTTT
11 | TRBJ2-7 | - | TRBV7-9 | - | CASSPRYEQYF | TGTGCCAGCAGCCCCAGGTACGAGCAGTACTTC
14 | TRBJ2-7 | TRBD2 | TRBV7-2 | - | CASSFSGAVYEQYF | TGTGCCAGCAGTTTCAGCGGGGCGGTCTACGAGCAGTACTTC
15 | TRBJ1-1 | TRBD1 | TRBV4-1 | - | CASSQTSKDRFEAFF | TGCGCCAGCAGCCAAACCTCCAAGGACAGGTTTGAAGCTTTCTTT
13 | TRBJ2-7 | - | TRBV12-3/TRBV12-4 | few | CASRATGAYEQYF | TGTGCCAGCAGAGCCACAGGAGCCTACGAGCAGTACTTC